This T cell receptor (beta chain) was identified during a study of T cell repertoires in cytomegalovirus infection. In the case of this clonotype: Its antigen remains unidentified.

MiXCR, run by TCRdb on the reads, gives a single entry per CDR3 protein. The repertoire includes under 500,000 distinct CDR3 sequences, approximately 40% of them detected once, and approximately 40% sits in the top ten. CDR1 is SGHTA and CDR2 is FQGNSA in the germline V gene. CDR3 size: 17 residues. The V and J ends lost 1 base and 3 bases, in that order; junction bases with no gene match: 9. The sample consisted of cultured PBMCs, taken from culture after CMV antigen stimulation. The receptor was isolated from a human donor in good health (CMV status not recorded). Some clones in this sample may be carry-over from other donors' samples. The chain joins TRBV7-2 to TRBJ2-7; 10 bases fit TRBD2. Here the CDR3 reads CASSLDRGLARVYEQYF. CDR3 bases: TGTGCCAGCAGCTTAGATCGGGGACTAGCGAGAGTCTACGAGCAGTACTTC. Supplemented by reference TRBV7-2 and TRBJ2-7, the full variable domain reads GAGVSQSPSNKVTEKGKDVELRCDPISGHTALYWYRQSLGQGLEFLIYFQGNSAPDKSGLPSDRFSAERTGGSVSTLTIQRTQQEDSAVYLCASSLDRGLARVYEQYFGPGTRLTVT.